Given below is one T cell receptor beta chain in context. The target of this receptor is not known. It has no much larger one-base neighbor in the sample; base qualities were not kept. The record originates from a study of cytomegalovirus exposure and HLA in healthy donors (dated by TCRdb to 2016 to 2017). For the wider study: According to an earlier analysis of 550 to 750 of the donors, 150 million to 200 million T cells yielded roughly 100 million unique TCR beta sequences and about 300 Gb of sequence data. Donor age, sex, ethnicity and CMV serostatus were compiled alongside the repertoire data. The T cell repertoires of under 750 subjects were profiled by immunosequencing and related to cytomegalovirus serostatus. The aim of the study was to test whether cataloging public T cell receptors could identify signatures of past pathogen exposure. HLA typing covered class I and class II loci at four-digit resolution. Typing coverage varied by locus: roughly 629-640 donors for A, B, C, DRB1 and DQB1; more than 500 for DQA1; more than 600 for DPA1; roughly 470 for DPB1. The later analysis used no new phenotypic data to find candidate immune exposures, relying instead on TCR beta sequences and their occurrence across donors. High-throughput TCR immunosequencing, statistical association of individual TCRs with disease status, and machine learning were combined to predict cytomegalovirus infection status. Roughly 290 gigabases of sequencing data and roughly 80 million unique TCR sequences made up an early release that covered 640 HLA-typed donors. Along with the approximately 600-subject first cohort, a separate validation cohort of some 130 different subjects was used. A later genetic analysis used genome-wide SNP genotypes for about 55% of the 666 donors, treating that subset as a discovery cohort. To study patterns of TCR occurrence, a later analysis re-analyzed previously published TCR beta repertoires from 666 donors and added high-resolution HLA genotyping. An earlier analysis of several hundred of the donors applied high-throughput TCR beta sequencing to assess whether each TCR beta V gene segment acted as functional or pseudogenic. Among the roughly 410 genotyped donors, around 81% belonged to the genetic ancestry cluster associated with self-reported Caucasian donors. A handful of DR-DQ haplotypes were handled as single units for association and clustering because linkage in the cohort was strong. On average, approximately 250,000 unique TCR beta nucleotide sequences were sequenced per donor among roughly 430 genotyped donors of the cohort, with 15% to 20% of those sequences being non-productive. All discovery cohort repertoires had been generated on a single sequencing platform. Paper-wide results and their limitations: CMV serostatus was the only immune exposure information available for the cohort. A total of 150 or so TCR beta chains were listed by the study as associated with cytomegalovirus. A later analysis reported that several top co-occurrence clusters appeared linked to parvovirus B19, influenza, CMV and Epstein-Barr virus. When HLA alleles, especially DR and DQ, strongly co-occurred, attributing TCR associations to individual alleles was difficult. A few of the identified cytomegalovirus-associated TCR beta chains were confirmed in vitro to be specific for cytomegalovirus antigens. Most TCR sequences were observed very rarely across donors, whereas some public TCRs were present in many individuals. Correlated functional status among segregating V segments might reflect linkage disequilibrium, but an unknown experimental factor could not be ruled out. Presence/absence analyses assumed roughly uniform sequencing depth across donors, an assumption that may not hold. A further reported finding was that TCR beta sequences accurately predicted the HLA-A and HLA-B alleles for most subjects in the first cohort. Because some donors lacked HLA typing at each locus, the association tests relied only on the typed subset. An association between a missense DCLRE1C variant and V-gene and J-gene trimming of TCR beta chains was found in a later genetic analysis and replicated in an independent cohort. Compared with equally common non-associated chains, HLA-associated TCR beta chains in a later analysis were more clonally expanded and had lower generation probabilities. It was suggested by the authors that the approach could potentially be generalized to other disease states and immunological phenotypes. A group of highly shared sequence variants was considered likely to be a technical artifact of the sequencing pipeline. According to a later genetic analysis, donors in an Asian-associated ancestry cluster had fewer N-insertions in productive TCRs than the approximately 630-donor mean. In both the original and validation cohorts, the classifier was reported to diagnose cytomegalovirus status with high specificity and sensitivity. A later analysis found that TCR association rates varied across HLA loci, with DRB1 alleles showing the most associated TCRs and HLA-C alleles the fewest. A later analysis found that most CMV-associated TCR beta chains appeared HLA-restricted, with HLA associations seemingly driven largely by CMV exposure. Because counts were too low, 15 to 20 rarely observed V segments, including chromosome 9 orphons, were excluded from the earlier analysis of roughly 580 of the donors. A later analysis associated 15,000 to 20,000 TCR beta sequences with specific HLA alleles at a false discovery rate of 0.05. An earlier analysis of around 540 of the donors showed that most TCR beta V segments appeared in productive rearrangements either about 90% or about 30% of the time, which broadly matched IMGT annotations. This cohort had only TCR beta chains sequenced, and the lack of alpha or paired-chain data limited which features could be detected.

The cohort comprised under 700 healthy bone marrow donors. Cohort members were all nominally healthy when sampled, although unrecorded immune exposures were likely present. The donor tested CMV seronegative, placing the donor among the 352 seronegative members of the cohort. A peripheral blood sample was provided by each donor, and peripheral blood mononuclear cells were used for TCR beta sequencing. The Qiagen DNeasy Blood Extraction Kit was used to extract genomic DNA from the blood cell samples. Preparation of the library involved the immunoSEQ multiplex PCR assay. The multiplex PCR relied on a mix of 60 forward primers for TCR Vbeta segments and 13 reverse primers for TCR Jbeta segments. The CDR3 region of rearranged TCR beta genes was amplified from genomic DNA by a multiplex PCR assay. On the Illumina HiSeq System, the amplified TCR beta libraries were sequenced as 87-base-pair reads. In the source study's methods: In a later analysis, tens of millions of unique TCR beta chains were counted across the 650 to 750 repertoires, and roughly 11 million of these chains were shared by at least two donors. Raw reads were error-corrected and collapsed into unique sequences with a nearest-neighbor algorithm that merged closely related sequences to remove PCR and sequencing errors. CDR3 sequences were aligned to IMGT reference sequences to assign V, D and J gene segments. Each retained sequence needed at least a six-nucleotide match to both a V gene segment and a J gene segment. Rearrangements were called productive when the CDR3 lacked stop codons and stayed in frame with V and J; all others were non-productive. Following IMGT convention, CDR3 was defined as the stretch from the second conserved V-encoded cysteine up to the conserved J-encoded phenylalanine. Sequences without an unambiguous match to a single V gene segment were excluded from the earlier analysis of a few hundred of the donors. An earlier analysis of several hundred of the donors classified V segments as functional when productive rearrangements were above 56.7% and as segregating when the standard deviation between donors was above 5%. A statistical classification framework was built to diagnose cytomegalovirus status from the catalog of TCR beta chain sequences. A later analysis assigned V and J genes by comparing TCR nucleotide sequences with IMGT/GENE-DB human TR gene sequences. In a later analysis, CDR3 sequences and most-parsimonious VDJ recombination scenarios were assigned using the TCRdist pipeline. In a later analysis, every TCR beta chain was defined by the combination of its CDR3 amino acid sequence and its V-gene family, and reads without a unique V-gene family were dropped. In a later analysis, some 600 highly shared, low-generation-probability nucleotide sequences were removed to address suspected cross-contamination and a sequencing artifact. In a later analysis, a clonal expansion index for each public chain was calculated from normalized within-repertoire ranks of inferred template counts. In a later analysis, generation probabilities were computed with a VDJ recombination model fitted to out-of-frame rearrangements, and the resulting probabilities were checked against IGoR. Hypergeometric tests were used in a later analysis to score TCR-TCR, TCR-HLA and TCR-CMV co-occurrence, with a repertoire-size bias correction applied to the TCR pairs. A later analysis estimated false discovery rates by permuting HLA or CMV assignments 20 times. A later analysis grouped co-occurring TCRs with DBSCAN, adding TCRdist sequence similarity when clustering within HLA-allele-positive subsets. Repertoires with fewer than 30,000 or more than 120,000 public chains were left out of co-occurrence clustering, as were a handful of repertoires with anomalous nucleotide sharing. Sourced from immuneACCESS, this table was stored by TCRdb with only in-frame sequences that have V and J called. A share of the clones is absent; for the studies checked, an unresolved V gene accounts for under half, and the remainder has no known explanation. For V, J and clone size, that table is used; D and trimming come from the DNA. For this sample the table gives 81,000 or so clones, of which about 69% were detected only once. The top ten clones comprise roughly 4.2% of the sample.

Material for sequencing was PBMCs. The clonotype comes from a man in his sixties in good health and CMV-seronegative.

The CDR3 is CASTGVGNTEAFF. The base sequence is TGTGCCAGCACAGGGGTGGGGAACACTGAAGCTTTCTTT. The chain uses TRBV2 and TRBJ1-1; the D gene is perhaps TRBD1, from 6 matching bases. The CDR3 measures 13 amino acids from cysteine to phenylalanine. Of the read, only the CDR3 DNA is kept; its 39 bases are in frame from base 1. CDR1 and CDR2 (SNHLY, FYNNEI) derive from the germline V gene. V is cut by 7 bases and J by 1 base, and the space between the germline ends is 10 bases.